One sample yielded the 15 T cell receptor beta chains listed below, sequenced in a study of T-cell memory formation after mild COVID-19. Each CDR3 protein gets one entry after TCRdb re-called the 5' RACE reads with MiXCR. The data show roughly 580,000 distinct CDR3 sequences, around 17% seen once. The sequenced sample consisted of PBMCs or a T cell subset sorted from them (not recorded which). These receptors came from an adult woman who had mild COVID-19 (a few samples of this study predate the infection). Cell type and time point are not known.

There are many counts of this clonotype. The rearrangement uses TRBV27 and TRBJ2-5; D is perhaps TRBD2 (5 bases). The germline V and J ends were trimmed by 4 bases and 5 bases, with 11 bases remaining between them. The CDR3 extends over 13 amino acids. Germline V lookup: CDR1 MNHEY, CDR2 SMNVEV (reference sequence). In DNA, the CDR3 is TGTGCCAGCAGTTCCGGGATCAGGGAGACCCAGTACTTC. Protein: CASSSGIRETQYF.

V is TRBV19 and J is TRBJ2-1, with D perhaps TRBD2 (5 bases). CDR3 length: 14 residues. V lost 8 bases and J lost 4, with 15 bases in between. The germline gives CDR1 LNHDA, CDR2 SQIVND (reference sequence). CDR3 DNA sequence: TGTGCCAGTCGTTCGGTAGAGGGATACAATGAGCAGTTCTTC. This gives the protein CASRSVEGYNEQFF.

This clonotype was seen a handful of times. The chain has TRBV19 and TRBJ2-1; TRBD1 matches 9 bases. CDR1 LNHDA and CDR2 SQIVND come from the germline V gene (reference sequence). CDR3 length equals 15 residues. Trimming took 3 bases from V and 4 from J; bases not matched to a gene: 4. CDR3 DNA: TGTGCCAGTAGTATGGACAGGGGAGTGTACAATGAGCAGTTCTTC. Its protein product is CASSMDRGVYNEQFF.

Only a few counts were recorded for this clonotype. The chain uses TRBV4-3 and TRBJ1-2, with D maybe TRBD1 (6 bases). CDR1 LGHNA and CDR2 YSLEER come from the germline V gene. V lost 4 bases to trimming and J lost 4 bases, with 10 bases between them. The CDR3 contains 13 residues. In DNA, the CDR3 is TGCGCCAGCAGCCGGAGGGGGATCTATGGCTACACCTTC. It yields the protein CASSRRGIYGYTF.

V is TRBV28 and J is TRBJ2-3; maybe TRBD1 (6 bases). V was shortened by 3 bases and J by 5 bases, with 15 bases between the two germline ends. From germline, CDR1 is MDHEN and CDR2 SYDVKM. CDR3 size: 15 residues. In DNA form, the CDR3 reads TGTGCCAGCAGTTTTCTCACGAAAGGGGGAGATACGCAGTATTTT. Translation gives CASSFLTKGGDTQYF.

The rearrangement uses TRBV29-1 and TRBJ2-7, with TRBD1 identical over 7 bases. The V segment lost 4 bases and the J segment 1 base; nucleotides outside the gene matches: 7. Germline V CDR1 and CDR2: SQVTM, ANQGSEA. This CDR3 region has 14 residues. The CDR3: CSVVRQGASYEQYF. The CDR3 nucleotides read TGCAGCGTTGTAAGACAGGGTGCATCCTACGAGCAGTACTTC.

This clonotype was observed a handful of times. The CDR3 loop is CASSPGTGMETQYF. The CDR3 nucleotides read TGTGCCAGCAGCCCCGGGACAGGGATGGAGACCCAGTACTTC. V gene TRBV5-5 combines with J gene TRBJ2-5; 9 bases map to TRBD1. From germline, CDR1 is SGHKS and CDR2 YYEKEE (reference sequence). After removal of 4 bases from V and 5 bases from J, the junction contained 6 bases not matched to a gene. There are 14 residues in the CDR3.

This clonotype has more than one count but fewer than ten. The rearrangement links TRBV6-2 or TRBV6-3 to TRBJ2-3, with D tentatively TRBD2 (5 bases). Germline lookup yields CDR1 MNHEY and CDR2 SVGEGT. Trimming stripped 2 bases from V and 0 bases from J, with 9 bases between. CDR3 length: 15 residues. This CDR3 is CASSYQAASTDTQYF. The CDR3 DNA is TGTGCCAGCAGTTACCAAGCGGCTAGCACAGATACGCAGTATTTT.

The table lists this clonotype with a few counts. This chain uses TRBV7-3 with TRBJ2-5; 8 bases are a match to TRBD1. CDR3 size: 14 residues. Trimming cost V 5 bases and J 11 bases; bases outside gene matches: 13. Looked up from germline, CDR1 is SGHTA and CDR2 is FQGTGA. CDR3 bases: TGTGCCAGCAGCGCAGGGGGCGCGGGATACTGGCAGTACTTC. Translating it yields CASSAGGAGYWQYF.

This clonotype occurred a few times. The chain couples TRBV12-3 or TRBV12-4 to TRBJ2-1, with 8 bases matching TRBD2. V was pared by 0 bases and J by 7 bases, with 8 bases of the junction left unmatched. The CDR3 runs to 16 residues. The CDR3, as DNA: TGTGCCAGCAGTTTAGCCACGGGAGGGGCACTAAATGAGCAGTTCTTC. Encoded protein: CASSLATGGALNEQFF.

V usage is TRBV30 and J usage is TRBJ1-1; D call uncertain. The germline V gene encodes CDR1 GTSNPN and CDR2 SVGIG (reference sequence). This CDR3 is 14 amino acids long. Trimming removed 2 bases at V and 4 bases at J, with 14 bases between. The CDR3 here is CAWSYRPYATEAFF. The CDR3 DNA is TGTGCCTGGAGTTATCGACCCTATGCCACTGAAGCTTTCTTT.

The table lists this clonotype with a few counts. The V and J genes are TRBV7-9 and TRBJ2-7, with a tentative D call TRBD1 (5 bases). Trimming shortened V by 3 bases and J by 0 bases, and 9 bases separated the two germline ends. The V gene's germline CDR1 is SEHNR and CDR2 FQNEAQ (reference sequence). The CDR3 length is 14 residues. The CDR3 reads CASSLTAHSYEQYF. CDR3 sequence (DNA): TGTGCCAGCAGCTTGACAGCTCACTCCTACGAGCAGTACTTC.

This chain connects TRBV7-3 to TRBJ1-6, with D possibly being TRBD1 (6 bases). Germline loops: CDR1 SGHTA, CDR2 FQGTGA. The V end lost 2 bases, the J end lost 7 bases, and 12 bases lay between the germline ends. This CDR3 region has 15 residues. The CDR3 nucleotides are TGTGCCAGCAGCTTATCACCAGGGGCCAATTCACCCCTCCACTTT. It codes for CASSLSPGANSPLHF.

This rearrangement joins TRBV4-1 to TRBJ2-1, with 8 positions matching TRBD1. V shed 3 bases and J 3 bases; nucleotides not matched to a gene: 7. This CDR3 is 16 amino acids long. CDR1 MGHRA and CDR2 YSYEKL come from the germline V gene. CDR3 bases: TGCGCCAGCAGCCACCCGACAGGGGCCGTCTACAATGAGCAGTTCTTC. Protein sequence: CASSHPTGAVYNEQFF.

This clonotype appeared a few times. DNA for the CDR3: TGTGCCAGCAGCCAAGACGCCGGGACTCCATCTTACAATGAGCAGTTCTTC. Translation: CASSQDAGTPSYNEQFF. The chain couples TRBV14 to TRBJ2-1, with D possibly TRBD2 on 6 matching bases. V lost 0 bases, J lost 4 bases, and 16 bases lay in between. Germline lookup yields CDR1 SGHDN and CDR2 FVKESK. The CDR3 extends over 17 amino acids.